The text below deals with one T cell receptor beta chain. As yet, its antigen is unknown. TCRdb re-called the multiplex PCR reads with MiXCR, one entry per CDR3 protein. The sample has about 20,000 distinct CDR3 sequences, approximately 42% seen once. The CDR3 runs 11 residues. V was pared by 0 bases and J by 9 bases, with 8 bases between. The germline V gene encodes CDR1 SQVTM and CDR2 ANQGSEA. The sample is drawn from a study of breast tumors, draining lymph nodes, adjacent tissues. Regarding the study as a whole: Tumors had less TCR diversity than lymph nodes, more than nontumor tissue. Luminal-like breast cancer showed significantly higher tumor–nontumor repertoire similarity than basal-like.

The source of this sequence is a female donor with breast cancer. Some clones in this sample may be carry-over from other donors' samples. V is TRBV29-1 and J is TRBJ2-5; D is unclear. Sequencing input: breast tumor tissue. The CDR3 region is CSVEDREAQYF. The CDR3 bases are TGCAGCGTTGAAGATCGTGAGGCCCAGTACTTC.